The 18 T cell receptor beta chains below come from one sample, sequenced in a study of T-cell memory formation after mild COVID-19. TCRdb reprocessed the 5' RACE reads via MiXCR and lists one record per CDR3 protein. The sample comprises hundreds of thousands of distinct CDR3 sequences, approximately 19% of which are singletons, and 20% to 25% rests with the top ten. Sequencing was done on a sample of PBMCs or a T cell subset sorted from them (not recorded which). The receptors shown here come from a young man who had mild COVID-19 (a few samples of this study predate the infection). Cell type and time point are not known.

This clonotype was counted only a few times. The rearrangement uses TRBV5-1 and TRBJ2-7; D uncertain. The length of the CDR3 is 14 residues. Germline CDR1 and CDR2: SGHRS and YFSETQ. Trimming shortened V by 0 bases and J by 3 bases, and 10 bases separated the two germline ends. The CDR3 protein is CASSLGDIYYEQYF. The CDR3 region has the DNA TGCGCCAGCAGCTTGGGGGATATCTACTACGAGCAGTACTTC. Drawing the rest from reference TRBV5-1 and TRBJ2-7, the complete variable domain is KAGVTQTPRYLIKTRGQQVTLSCSPISGHRSVSWYQQTPGQGLQFLFEYFSETQRNKGNFPGRFSGRQFSNSRSEMNVSTLELGDSALYLCASSLGDIYYEQYFGPGTRLTVT.

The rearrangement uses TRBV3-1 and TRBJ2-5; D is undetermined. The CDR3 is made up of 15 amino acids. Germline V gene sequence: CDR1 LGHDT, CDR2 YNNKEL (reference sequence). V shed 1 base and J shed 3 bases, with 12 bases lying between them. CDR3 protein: CASSQGAAQEETQYF. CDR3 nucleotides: TGTGCCAGCAGCCAAGGGGCCGCGCAAGAAGAGACCCAGTACTTC.

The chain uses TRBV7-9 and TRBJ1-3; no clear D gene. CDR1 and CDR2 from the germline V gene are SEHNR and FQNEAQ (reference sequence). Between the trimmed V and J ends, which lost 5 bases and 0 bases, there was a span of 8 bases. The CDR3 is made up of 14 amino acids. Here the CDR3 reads CASSRDASGNTIYF. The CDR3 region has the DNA TGTGCCAGCAGCCGCGATGCCTCTGGAAACACCATATATTTT.

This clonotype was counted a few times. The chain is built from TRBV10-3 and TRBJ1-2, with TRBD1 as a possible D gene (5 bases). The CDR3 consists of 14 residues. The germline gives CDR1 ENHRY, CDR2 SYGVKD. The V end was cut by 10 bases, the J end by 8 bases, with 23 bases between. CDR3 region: CATGEGIRIVGYTF. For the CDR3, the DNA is TGTGCCACTGGCGAGGGGATAAGGATCGTAGGCTACACCTTC.

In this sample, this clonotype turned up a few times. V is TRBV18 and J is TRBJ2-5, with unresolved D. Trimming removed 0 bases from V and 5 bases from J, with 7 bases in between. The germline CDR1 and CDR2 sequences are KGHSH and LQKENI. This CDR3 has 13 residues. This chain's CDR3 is CASSPPGSETQYF. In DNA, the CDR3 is TGTGCCAGCTCACCACCGGGGTCGGAGACCCAGTACTTC.

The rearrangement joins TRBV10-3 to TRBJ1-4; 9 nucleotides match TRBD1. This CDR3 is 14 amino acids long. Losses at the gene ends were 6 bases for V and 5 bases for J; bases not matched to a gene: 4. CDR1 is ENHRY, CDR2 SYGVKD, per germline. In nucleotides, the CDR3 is TGTGCCATCAGCGCGACAGGGGGAAATGAAAAACTGTTTTTT. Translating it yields CAISATGGNEKLFF.

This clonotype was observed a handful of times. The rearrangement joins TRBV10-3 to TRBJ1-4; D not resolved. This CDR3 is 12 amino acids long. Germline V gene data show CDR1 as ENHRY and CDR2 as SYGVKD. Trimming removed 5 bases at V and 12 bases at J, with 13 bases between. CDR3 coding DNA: TGTGCCATCAGTCGACCCGGCGGGGAACTGTTTTTT. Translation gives CAISRPGGELFF.

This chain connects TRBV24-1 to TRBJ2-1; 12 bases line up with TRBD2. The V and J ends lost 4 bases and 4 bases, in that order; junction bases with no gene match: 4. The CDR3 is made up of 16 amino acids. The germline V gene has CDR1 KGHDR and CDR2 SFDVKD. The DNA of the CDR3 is TGTGCCACCAGTGACTCCACTAGCGGGGGGTACAATGAGCAGTTCTTC. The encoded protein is CATSDSTSGGYNEQFF.

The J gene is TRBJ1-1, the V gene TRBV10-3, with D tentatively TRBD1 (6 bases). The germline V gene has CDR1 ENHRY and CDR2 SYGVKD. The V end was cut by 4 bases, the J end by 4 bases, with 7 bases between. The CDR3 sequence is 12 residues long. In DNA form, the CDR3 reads TGTGCCATCAGTGTAGGGGGCACTGAAGCTTTCTTT. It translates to CAISVGGTEAFF.

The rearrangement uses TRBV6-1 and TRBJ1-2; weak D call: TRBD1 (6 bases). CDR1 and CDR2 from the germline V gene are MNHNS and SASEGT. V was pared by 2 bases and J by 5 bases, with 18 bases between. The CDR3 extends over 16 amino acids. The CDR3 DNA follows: TGTGCCAGCAGTGAATTCGGGGGCAGTATGTTATATGGCTACACCTTC. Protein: CASSEFGGSMLYGYTF.

The CDR3 DNA is TGCGCCAGCAGCCAAGGACCTAGCGGGGGGGCCGGTAATGAGCAGTTCTTC. Translation gives CASSQGPSGGAGNEQFF. The gene calls are TRBV4-1 and TRBJ2-1; 12 bases are shared with TRBD2. Losses at the gene ends were 1 base for V and 7 bases for J; bases not matched to a gene: 8. Germline V lookup: CDR1 MGHRA, CDR2 YSYEKL. The CDR3 consists of 17 residues.

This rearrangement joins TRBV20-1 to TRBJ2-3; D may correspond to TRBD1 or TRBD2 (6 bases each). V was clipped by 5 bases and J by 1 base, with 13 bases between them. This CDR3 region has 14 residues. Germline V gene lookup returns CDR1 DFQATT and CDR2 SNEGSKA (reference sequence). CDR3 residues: CSAYGGAGTDTQYF. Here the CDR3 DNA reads TGCAGTGCTTACGGGGGCGCTGGCACAGATACGCAGTATTTT.

CDR3 DNA: TGTGCCAGCAGCTCGGGCAAGTACCAAGAGACCCAGTACTTC. As protein: CASSSGKYQETQYF. The chain has TRBV7-9 and TRBJ2-5; D uncertain. The V end was cut by 4 bases, the J end by 0 bases, with 9 bases between. CDR3 size: 14 residues. Germline V gene sequence: CDR1 SEHNR, CDR2 FQNEAQ (reference sequence).

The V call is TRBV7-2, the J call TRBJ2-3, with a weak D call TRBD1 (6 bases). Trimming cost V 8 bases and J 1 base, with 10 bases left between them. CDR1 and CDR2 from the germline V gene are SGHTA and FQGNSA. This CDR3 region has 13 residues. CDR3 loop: CASGQRRTDTQYF. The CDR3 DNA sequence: TGTGCCAGCGGACAGAGACGCACAGATACGCAGTATTTT.

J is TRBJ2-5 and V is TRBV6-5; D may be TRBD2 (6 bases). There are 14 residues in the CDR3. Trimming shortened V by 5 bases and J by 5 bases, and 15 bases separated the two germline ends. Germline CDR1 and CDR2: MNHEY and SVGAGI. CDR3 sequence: CASSLRGRGETQYF. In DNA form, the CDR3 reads TGTGCCAGCAGTCTGCGGGGACGGGGGGAGACCCAGTACTTC.

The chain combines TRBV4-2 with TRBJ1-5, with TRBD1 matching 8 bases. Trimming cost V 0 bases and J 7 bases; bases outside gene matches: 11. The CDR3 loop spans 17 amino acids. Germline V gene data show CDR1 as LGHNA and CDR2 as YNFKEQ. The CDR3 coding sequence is TGTGCCAGCAGCCAAGATCTAGACAGGGGTTTGAGGCAGCCCCAGCATTTT. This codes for CASSQDLDRGLRQPQHF.

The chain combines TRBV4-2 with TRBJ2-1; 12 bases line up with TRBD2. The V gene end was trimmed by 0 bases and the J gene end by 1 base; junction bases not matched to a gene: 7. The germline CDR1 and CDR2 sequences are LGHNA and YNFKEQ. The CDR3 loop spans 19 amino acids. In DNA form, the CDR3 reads TGTGCCAGCAGCCAAGAGTTGCTAGCGGGGGGGCCGTCCTACAATGAGCAGTTCTTC. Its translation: CASSQELLAGGPSYNEQFF.

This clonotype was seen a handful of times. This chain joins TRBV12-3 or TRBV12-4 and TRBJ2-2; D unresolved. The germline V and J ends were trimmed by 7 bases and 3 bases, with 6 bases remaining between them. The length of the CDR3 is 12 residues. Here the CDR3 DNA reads TGTGCCAGCATGGGTGACACCGGGGAGCTGTTTTTT. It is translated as CASMGDTGELFF.